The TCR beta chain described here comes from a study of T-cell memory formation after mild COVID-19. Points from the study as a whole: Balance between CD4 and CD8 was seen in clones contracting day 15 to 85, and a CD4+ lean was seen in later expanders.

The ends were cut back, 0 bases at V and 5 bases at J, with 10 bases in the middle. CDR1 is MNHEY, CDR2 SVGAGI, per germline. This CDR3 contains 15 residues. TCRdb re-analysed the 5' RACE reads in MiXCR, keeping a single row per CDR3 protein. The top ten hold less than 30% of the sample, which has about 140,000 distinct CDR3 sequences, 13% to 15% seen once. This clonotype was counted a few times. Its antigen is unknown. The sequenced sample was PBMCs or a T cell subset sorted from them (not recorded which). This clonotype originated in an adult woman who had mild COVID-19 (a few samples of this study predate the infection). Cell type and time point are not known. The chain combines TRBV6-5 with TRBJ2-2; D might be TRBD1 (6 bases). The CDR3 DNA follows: TGTGCCAGCAGTTACTCCGGGACACCTACCGGGGAGCTGTTTTTT. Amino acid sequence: CASSYSGTPTGELFF.